This TCR beta chain was sequenced for a study of blood T cell repertoires in COVID-19 (dated by TCRdb to the early 2020s). General notes on the study: Samples from collaborators originated in the United States, Italy and Spain and spanned both the acute and convalescent phases of COVID-19. Samples came from the ongoing ImmuneRACE study (first 160 participants) plus 1,254 subjects from 6 global collaborators. The repertoires were made available in a free public database intended to serve as a resource for research on the immune response to SARS-CoV-2. Deeply sampled blood TCRbeta repertoires from subjects exposed to, actively infected with, or recovered from COVID-19 were included in the dataset. Sample metadata almost always included a de-identified subject ID, COVID-19 status, age in years and sex. HLA class I and class II types, where available, came from metadata supplied by the sample provider rather than from assay-based typing. The prospective study material was composed of cDNA or gDNA derived from T cells, B-cell-depleted T cells, or PBMCs. On the study overall, not on this receptor specifically: The amount of clinical and demographic metadata varied by source and participant and was provided uncurated.

A remark on this clone: This clone's antigen is unknown. No much larger clone exists at a distance of one base, and base qualities are not known.

From the cysteine up to the phenylalanine, the CDR3 has a length of 19 residues. Of all the DNA, just the CDR3 is kept, 57 bases in frame from base 1. At the junction V is shortened by 5 bases and J by 0 bases; bases outside the gene matches: 15. CDR1 is given as SGHTA and CDR2 as FQGTGA, both from the germline V gene. Each collaborating institution followed its own protocols to collect whole blood in K2EDTA tubes. For TCRbeta analysis, collaborators shipped samples as frozen whole blood, isolated PBMCs, or DNA extracted from either of those sample types. TCRbeta CDR3 regions were amplified from genomic DNA by means of the immunoSEQ Assay, a bias-controlled multiplex PCR. As for the authors' bioinformatics: Within the assay, amplification of reference gene primers was used to estimate how many nucleated cells each sample contained. Sequence reads were collapsed and filtered to measure the absolute abundance of every unique TCRbeta CDR3 rearrangement. For each sample, productive Simpson clonality was calculated by taking the square root of Simpson's diversity index across productive rearrangements. As stored in TCRdb, this immuneACCESS dataset retains in-frame rearrangements with V and J assigned. A fraction of the clones does not appear; measured against another copy, unresolved V genes explain less than half of the discrepancy, and the remainder lacks a known reason. V, J and clone size derive from that table, while D and trimming were established from the DNA sequence. The sample yields around 140,000 clones; 86% were counted once. About 8% of the sample is held by the ten biggest clonotypes.

This chain is built from TRBV7-3 and TRBJ2-2; 7 bases in between match TRBD2. The receptor was derived from a woman aged 55-69 years with acute or convalescent COVID-19. Sample: peripheral blood. CDR3 protein: CASSEPWGGGAPNTGELFF. The nucleotide sequence reads as follows: TGTGCCAGCAGCGAGCCTTGGGGGGGAGGGGCCCCGAACACCGGGGAGCTGTTTTTT.